This T cell receptor (beta chain) comes out of a study of cytomegalovirus exposure and HLA in healthy donors. Study findings and constraints: In a later analysis, productive TCRs from donors in an Asian-associated ancestry cluster reportedly carried fewer N-insertions than the cohort mean. Presence/absence results assume similar sequencing depth per donor, which may not hold. When analyzed later, the rates of TCR association showed variation by HLA locus, with DRB1 the most and HLA-C the fewest.

This clone came up a few times. The antigen is not known. The PCR employed 60 Vbeta primers together with 13 Jbeta primers. Assay: immunoSEQ multiplex PCR; the TCRdb copy retains only in-frame clones and omits some. The sample consists of 200,000 or so clones, about 76% of them appearing once. CDR1 ENHRY and CDR2 SYGVKD come from the germline V gene. This CDR3 region has 14 residues. V trimming: 3 bases; J trimming: 4 bases; junction bases outside the gene matches: 5. The sequencing sample was made of PBMCs. The chain couples TRBV10-3 to TRBJ1-2; 7 bases agree with TRBD1. This TCR derives from a male donor in good health and CMV-seropositive. For the CDR3, the DNA is TGTGCCATCAGTGAAGGAGGGGGCGGCTATGGCTACACCTTC. It is translated as CAISEGGGGYGYTF.